These T cell receptor beta chains were read from a single sample in a study of blood T cells in healthy people across ages. TCRdb re-derived calls from the 5' RACE reads in MiXCR, one entry per CDR3 protein. This sample has roughly 680,000 distinct CDR3 sequences; roughly half occur once, and the top ten carry about 13%. Sample: blood. These receptors all come from a woman of 80 years or more in good health. Both conserved end residues are part of each CDR3. The D gene is left open where the match is weak. Some rows have no size entry. The others give once, few or many, or a class for an expanded clone.

v_call: TRBV3-1; j_call: TRBJ2-2; clone_size: -; d_call: -; cdr3_nt: TGTGCCAGCAGCCATGGGGGGTCCGGGGAGCTGTTTTTT; cdr3_aa: CASSHGGSGELFF
v_call: TRBV5-1; j_call: TRBJ2-3; clone_size: many; d_call: TRBD2; cdr3_nt: TGCGCCAGCAGCTCCCGGACTAGCGGCACAGATACGCAGTATTTT; cdr3_aa: CASSSRTSGTDTQYF
v_call: TRBV7-8; j_call: TRBJ2-5; clone_size: -; d_call: -; cdr3_nt: TGTGCCAGCAGCTTAACTTATCGGGAGACCCAGTACTTC; cdr3_aa: CASSLTYRETQYF
v_call: TRBV12-3/TRBV12-4; j_call: TRBJ2-7; clone_size: -; d_call: -; cdr3_nt: TGTGCCAGCAGTCAGCCAGGTGTCCAAAGACTAAACTACGAGCAGTACTTC; cdr3_aa: CASSQPGVQRLNYEQYF
v_call: TRBV12-3/TRBV12-4; j_call: TRBJ2-3; clone_size: -; d_call: -; cdr3_nt: TGTGCCAGCAGTTGGGCGGCGACCACAGATACGCAGTATTTT; cdr3_aa: CASSWAATTDTQYF
v_call: TRBV6-5; j_call: TRBJ2-3; clone_size: -; d_call: -; cdr3_nt: TGTGCCAGCAGTTACCCGGGCTGGGATACGCAGTATTTT; cdr3_aa: CASSYPGWDTQYF
v_call: TRBV7-2; j_call: TRBJ2-3; clone_size: many; d_call: TRBD1; cdr3_nt: TGTGCCAGCAGGGACAGGATTAGCACAGATACGCAGTATTTT; cdr3_aa: CASRDRISTDTQYF
v_call: TRBV6-5; j_call: TRBJ2-2; clone_size: few; d_call: -; cdr3_nt: TGTGCCAGCAGTTACTCTAACTCCGGGCGGGGTCGGAACACCGGGGAGCTGTTTTTT; cdr3_aa: CASSYSNSGRGRNTGELFF
v_call: TRBV25-1; j_call: TRBJ1-5; clone_size: -; d_call: -; cdr3_nt: TGTGCCAGCAGTGTAGGGATGGAGCAGCCCCAGCATTTT; cdr3_aa: CASSVGMEQPQHF
v_call: TRBV2; j_call: TRBJ2-3; clone_size: -; d_call: TRBD2; cdr3_nt: TGTGCCAGCAAGCCTTTCGCGGGAGAATCGGGTACGCAGTATTTT; cdr3_aa: CASKPFAGESGTQYF
v_call: TRBV15; j_call: TRBJ1-1; clone_size: -; d_call: -; cdr3_nt: TGTGCCACCAGCAGAGATCGGTCAGTTGAAGCTTTCTTT; cdr3_aa: CATSRDRSVEAFF
v_call: TRBV12-3/TRBV12-4; j_call: TRBJ1-2; clone_size: -; d_call: -; cdr3_nt: TGTGCCAGCAGTTTAGTTGGGGTATATGGCTACACCTTC; cdr3_aa: CASSLVGVYGYTF
v_call: TRBV28; j_call: TRBJ2-3; clone_size: -; d_call: TRBD1; cdr3_nt: TGTGCCACCGAAAATGGGGGACAGGGGGGAGATACGCAGTATTTT; cdr3_aa: CATENGGQGGDTQYF
v_call: TRBV12-3/TRBV12-4; j_call: TRBJ2-1; clone_size: -; d_call: TRBD1; cdr3_nt: TGTGCCAGCACCGAACGGGACAGGGTTTCTAATGAGCAGTTCTTC; cdr3_aa: CASTERDRVSNEQFF
v_call: TRBV20-1; j_call: TRBJ1-3; clone_size: -; d_call: -; cdr3_nt: TGCAGTGCAAATCGTGCGGGGACCTCTGGAAACACCATATATTTT; cdr3_aa: CSANRAGTSGNTIYF
v_call: TRBV10-3; j_call: TRBJ2-1; clone_size: once; d_call: TRBD2; cdr3_nt: TGTGCCATCGGGCCGCTAGCGGGGGGGACCAATGAGCAGTTCTTC; cdr3_aa: CAIGPLAGGTNEQFF
v_call: TRBV15; j_call: TRBJ1-3; clone_size: -; d_call: -; cdr3_nt: TGTGCCACCAGCACAGGACGTAGCTCTGGAAACACCATATATTTT; cdr3_aa: CATSTGRSSGNTIYF